The 5 T cell receptor beta chains listed next were all sequenced from one sample in a study of T-cell memory formation after mild COVID-19. TCRdb called the 5' RACE reads again in MiXCR, with one record for every CDR3 protein. The table lists approximately 400,000 distinct CDR3 sequences, 20% to 25% of them singletons. Sequencing was performed on PBMCs or a T cell subset sorted from them (not recorded which). The receptors shown here come from an adult woman who had mild COVID-19 (a few samples of this study predate the infection). Cell type and time point are not known.

V gene TRBV24-1 combines with J gene TRBJ1-2, with a tentative D call TRBD1 (6 bases). The V end was cut by 4 bases, the J end by 4 bases, with 9 bases between. CDR1 is KGHDR and CDR2 is SFDVKD in the germline V gene. The CDR3 length is 13 residues. The CDR3 is CATSEGAAYGYTF. For the CDR3, the DNA is TGTGCCACCAGTGAGGGGGCGGCCTATGGCTACACCTTC.

This clonotype was seen only a few times. The chain carries TRBV3-1 and TRBJ1-1; D may be TRBD1 (5 bases). Per the germline V gene, CDR1 is LGHDT and CDR2 is YNNKEL (reference sequence). V was clipped by 2 bases and J by 3 bases, with 7 bases between them. The CDR3 loop spans 13 amino acids. As DNA, the CDR3 is TGTGCCAGCAGCCAAACAGGTTACACTGAAGCTTTCTTT. Amino acid sequence: CASSQTGYTEAFF. Variable domain in full (rest from reference TRBV3-1 and TRBJ1-1): DTAVSQTPKYLVTQMGNDKSIKCEQNLGHDTMYWYKQDSKKFLKIMFSYNNKELIINETVPNRFSPKSPDKAHLNLHINSLELGDSAVYFCASSQTGYTEAFFGQGTRLTVV.

In the case of this clonotype: Mismatch with germline at one junction end may stem from a read error. J is TRBJ2-3 and V is TRBV18; 7 bases match TRBD2. Germline CDR1 KGHSH, CDR2 LQKENI. The CDR3 covers 11 residues. For the CDR3, the DNA is TGTGCCAGCTCACCGGCTCGGGGGGTCAGTTTT. Amino acids: CASSPARGVSF. The full variable domain, its missing parts supplied by reference TRBV18 and TRBJ2-3, is NAGVMQNPRHLVRRRGQEARLRCSPMKGHSHVYWYRQLPEEGLKFMVYLQKENIIDESGMPKERFSAEFPKEGPSILRIQQVVRGDSAAYFCASSPARGVSFGPGTRLTVL.

This clonotype was observed a few times. The DNA for the CDR3 is TGCAGCGTTGAAGACGGGGGGAGGACTGAAGCTTTCTTT. Its protein product is CSVEDGGRTEAFF. The chain has TRBV29-1 and TRBJ1-1; perhaps TRBD1 as D (5 bases). From germline, CDR1 is SQVTM and CDR2 ANQGSEA. V dropped 0 bases and J dropped 5 bases, with 10 bases sitting between them. The CDR3 loop spans 13 amino acids.

This clonotype appeared a few times. The chain has TRBV4-3 and TRBJ2-5, with 12 positions matching TRBD2. Trimming took 4 bases from V and 4 from J; bases not matched to a gene: 7. This CDR3 comprises 16 residues. CDR1 and CDR2 (germline): LGHNA, YSLEER. CDR3: CASSLRTSGIVETQYF. The CDR3 region has the DNA TGCGCCAGCAGCCTTCGGACTAGCGGGATCGTAGAGACCCAGTACTTC.